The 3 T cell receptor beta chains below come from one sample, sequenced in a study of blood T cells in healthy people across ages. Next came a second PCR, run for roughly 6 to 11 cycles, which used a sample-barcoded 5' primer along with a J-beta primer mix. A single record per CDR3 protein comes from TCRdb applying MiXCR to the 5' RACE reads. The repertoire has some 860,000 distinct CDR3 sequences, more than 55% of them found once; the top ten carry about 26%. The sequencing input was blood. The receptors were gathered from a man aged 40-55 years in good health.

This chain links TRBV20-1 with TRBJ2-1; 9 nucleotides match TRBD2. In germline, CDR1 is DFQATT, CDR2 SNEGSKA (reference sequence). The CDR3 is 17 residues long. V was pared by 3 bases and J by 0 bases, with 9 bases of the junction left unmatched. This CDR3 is CSASALAGVISYNEQFF. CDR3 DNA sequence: TGCAGTGCTAGTGCTTTAGCGGGAGTAATCTCCTACAATGAGCAGTTCTTC.

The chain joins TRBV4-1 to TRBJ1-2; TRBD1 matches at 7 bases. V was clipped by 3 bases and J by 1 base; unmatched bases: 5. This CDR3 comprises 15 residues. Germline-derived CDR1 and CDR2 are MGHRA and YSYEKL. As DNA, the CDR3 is TGCGCCAGCAGCCACCCTGGGACAGATAACTATGGCTACACCTTC. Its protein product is CASSHPGTDNYGYTF.

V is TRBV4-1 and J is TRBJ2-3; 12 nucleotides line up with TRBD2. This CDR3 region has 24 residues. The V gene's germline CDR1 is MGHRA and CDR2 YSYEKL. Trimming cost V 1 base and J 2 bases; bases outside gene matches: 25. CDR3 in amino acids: CASSQGRRGVGIWTSGKYTDTQYF. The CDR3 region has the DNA TGCGCCAGCAGCCAAGGAAGGCGAGGAGTCGGCATCTGGACTAGCGGGAAGTACACAGATACGCAGTATTTT.